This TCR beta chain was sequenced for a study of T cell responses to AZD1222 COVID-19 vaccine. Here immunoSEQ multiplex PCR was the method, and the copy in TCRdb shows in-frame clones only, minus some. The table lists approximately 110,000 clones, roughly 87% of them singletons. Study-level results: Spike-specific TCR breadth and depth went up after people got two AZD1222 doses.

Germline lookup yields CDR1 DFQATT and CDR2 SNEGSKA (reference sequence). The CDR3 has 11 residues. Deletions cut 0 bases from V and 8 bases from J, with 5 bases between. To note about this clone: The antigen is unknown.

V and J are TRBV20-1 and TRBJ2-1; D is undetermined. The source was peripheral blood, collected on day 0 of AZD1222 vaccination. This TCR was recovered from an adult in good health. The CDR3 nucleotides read TGCAGTGCTAGAGATGTGGATGAGCAGTTCTTC. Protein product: CSARDVDEQFF.